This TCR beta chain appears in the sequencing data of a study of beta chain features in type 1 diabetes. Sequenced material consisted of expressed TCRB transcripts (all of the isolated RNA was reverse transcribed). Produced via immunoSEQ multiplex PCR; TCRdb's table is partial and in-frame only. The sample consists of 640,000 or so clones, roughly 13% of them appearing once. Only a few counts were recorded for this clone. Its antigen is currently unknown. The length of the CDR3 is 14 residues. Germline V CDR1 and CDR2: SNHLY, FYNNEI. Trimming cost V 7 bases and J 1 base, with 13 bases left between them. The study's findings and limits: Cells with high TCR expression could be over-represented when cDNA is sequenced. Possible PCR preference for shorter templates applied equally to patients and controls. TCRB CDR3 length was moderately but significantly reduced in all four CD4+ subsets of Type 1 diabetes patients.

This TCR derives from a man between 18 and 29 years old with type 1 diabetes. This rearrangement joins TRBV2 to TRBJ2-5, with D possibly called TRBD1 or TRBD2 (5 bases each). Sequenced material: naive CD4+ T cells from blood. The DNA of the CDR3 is TGTGCCAGCAATCCGTTCGGGACCCAAGAGACCCAGTACTTC. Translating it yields CASNPFGTQETQYF.